This is a list of T cell receptor beta chains from one sample in a study of cytomegalovirus exposure and HLA in healthy donors. Clones were sequenced by immunoSEQ multiplex PCR, and TCRdb holds only the in-frame ones, with some missing. The sample consists of over 250,000 clones, around two thirds of them appearing once. Sequencing used PBMCs. Receptors were obtained from a female donor in good health and CMV-seronegative. The CDR3 runs from the conserved cysteine through the conserved F or W. A D gene is named only where the DNA matches it firmly. A clone size is listed for some rows: how often the clone was seen (once, few, many), or a class if it is expanded.

>TRBV6-5|.|TRBJ2-7|TRBD1
TGTGCCAGCAGTCAACGGACAGGGGCTTACGAGCAGTACTTC
CASSQRTGAYEQYF
>TRBV10-1|few|TRBJ2-2|.
TGCGCCAGCAGTGAAGAGTTAAACACCGGGGAGCTGTTTTTT
CASSEELNTGELFF
>TRBV9|.|TRBJ1-4|TRBD1
TGTGCCAGCAGCGTAGGGACAGGGTTTAATGAAAAACTGTTTTTT
CASSVGTGFNEKLFF
>TRBV5-5|.|TRBJ2-3|TRBD1
TGTGCCAGCAGCTTGCAGGGGGCAGATACGCAGTATTTT
CASSLQGADTQYF
>TRBV10-2|.|TRBJ2-6|.
TGCGCCAGCAGCGCTGGGAGCTCTGGGGCCAACGTCCTGACTTTC
CASSAGSSGANVLTF
>TRBV9|few|TRBJ1-4|TRBD1
TGTGCCAGCAGCTATGCGGGACAGGGGGGTGAAAAACTGTTTTTT
CASSYAGQGGEKLFF
>TRBV9|few|TRBJ2-1|TRBD2
TGTGCCAGCAGCGGGCCGGGACTAGCGGGAGATGAGCAGTTCTTC
CASSGPGLAGDEQFF
>TRBV7-9|.|TRBJ2-7|TRBD1
TGTGCCAGCAGTCGAAAGGGGGCTTCCTACGAGCAGTACTTC
CASSRKGASYEQYF
>TRBV18|.|TRBJ2-3|TRBD2
TGTGCCAGCTCACCCTTACTAGCGGGAGGACGTGATACGCAGTATTTT
CASSPLLAGGRDTQYF
>TRBV7-9|.|TRBJ1-2|.
TGTGCCAGCAGTTTTGGGGATGTCCTCGGGGACTATGGCTACACCTTC
CASSFGDVLGDYGYTF
>TRBV5-4|.|TRBJ1-1|.
TGTGCCAGCGGGTACAGGACTGAAGCTTTCTTT
CASGYRTEAFF
>TRBV15|.|TRBJ2-7|TRBD1
TGTGCCACCAGGGGGGACAGGGTAACCGAGCAGTACTTC
CATRGDRVTEQYF
>TRBV11-2|.|TRBJ1-5|TRBD1
TGTGCCAGCAGCGGACAGGGGGATCAGCCCCAGCATTTT
CASSGQGDQPQHF
>TRBV2|.|TRBJ2-2|TRBD1
TGTGCCAGCAGTGAAAGGTTTATCCGGGGACAGGCGAACACCGGGGAGCTGTTTTTT
CASSERFIRGQANTGELFF
>TRBV27|.|TRBJ2-3|.
TGTGCCAGCTCTAGAACAGGGACGTTTTGGGATACGCAGTATTTT
CASSRTGTFWDTQYF
>TRBV27|once|TRBJ2-7|.
TGTGCCAGCAGTTTGGCTAGCGCGGCCTACGAGCAGTACTTC
CASSLASAAYEQYF
>TRBV27|few|TRBJ2-2|TRBD2
TGTGCCAGCAGTTCCCCCCGGGAGAGCGGGAGCAAGGACACCGGGGAGCTGTTTTTT
CASSSPRESGSKDTGELFF
>TRBV4-1|.|TRBJ2-2|.
TGCGCCAGCAGCCAAGGGGATTCGGTAGCGGTCGGGGAGCTGTTTTTT
CASSQGDSVAVGELFF
>TRBV19|.|TRBJ2-1|.
TGTGCCAGTAGTAAACTAACGGATAGCTCCTACAATGAGCAGTTCTTC
CASSKLTDSSYNEQFF
>TRBV6-1|few|TRBJ2-7|TRBD1
TGTGCCAGCGCCCCGGGACAGGGAATCTACGAGCAGTACTTC
CASAPGQGIYEQYF
>TRBV29-1|.|TRBJ2-7|.
TGCGGCGTTGAGACAGAGTTTCCGGGCTACGAGCAGTACTTC
CGVETEFPGYEQYF
>TRBV6-5|.|TRBJ2-5|.
TGTGCCAGCAGTGGAGATCAGACCCAGTACTTC
CASSGDQTQYF
>TRBV19|few|TRBJ2-7|TRBD1
TGTGCCAGTAGTATAGAGGGGACAGGGCTGTACGAGCAGTACTTC
CASSIEGTGLYEQYF
>TRBV11-2|once|TRBJ2-5|TRBD2
TGTGCCAGCAGCCAACAGACTAGCGGTGCCGGAGCAACCCAGTACTTC
CASSQQTSGAGATQYF
>TRBV28|.|TRBJ1-5|TRBD1
TGTGCCAGCAGTTTGGACAGGGTCGATCAGCCCCAGCATTTT
CASSLDRVDQPQHF
>TRBV28|.|TRBJ2-6|TRBD2
TGTGCCAGCGGGGGGGTCAATGGGGCCAACGTCCTGACTTTC
CASGGVNGANVLTF
>TRBV9|.|TRBJ2-3|.
TGTGCCAGCAGCGAAGAAGGAAGTGAGGTAGATACGCAGTATTTT
CASSEEGSEVDTQYF
>TRBV16|.|TRBJ1-5|TRBD1
TGTGCCAGCAGCCTCGGGACAGAACCTCAGCCCCAGCATTTT
CASSLGTEPQPQHF
>TRBV6-6|.|TRBJ2-2|.
TGTGCCAGCAGTTACAACGGCGGAGTCAACACCGGGGAGCTGTTTTTT
CASSYNGGVNTGELFF
>TRBV9|.|TRBJ2-7|TRBD1
TGTGCCAGCAGCGGGACAGGGACCTACGAGCAGTACTTC
CASSGTGTYEQYF
>TRBV6-1|.|TRBJ1-2|.
TGTGCCAGCAGTGAAGCGTATCCCTTCGGAGGGGGCTACACCTTC
CASSEAYPFGGGYTF
>TRBV7-2|once|TRBJ1-3|.
TGTGCCAGCAGCTTAAGCGGGGGCTCTGGAAACACCATATATTTT
CASSLSGGSGNTIYF
>TRBV7-9|.|TRBJ2-7|.
TGTGCCAGCAGCTTAGGCGTATCGGGGATGGGTTTCTCCTACGAGCAGTACTTC
CASSLGVSGMGFSYEQYF
>TRBV11-3|.|TRBJ2-7|TRBD1
TGTGCCAGCAGCTTGGGACAGGGAGCAAAATACGAGCAGTACTTC
CASSLGQGAKYEQYF
>TRBV7-9|.|TRBJ1-3|.
TGTGCCAGCAGCTCTACAGGTATCTCTGGAAACACCATATATTTT
CASSSTGISGNTIYF
>TRBV7-9|.|TRBJ1-1|TRBD1
TGTGCCAGCAGCCCCGGACAGGGTATGGACGCTGAAGCTTTCTTT
CASSPGQGMDAEAFF
>TRBV25-1|.|TRBJ2-7|.
TGTGCCAGCAGTGAATCCCCCCGCGGGCAGCCCTACGAGCAGTACTTC
CASSESPRGQPYEQYF
>TRBV28|.|TRBJ1-2|.
TGTGCCAGTTTCCTTGGACAATATGGCTACACCTTC
CASFLGQYGYTF
>TRBV25-1|.|TRBJ1-5|TRBD1
TGTGCCAGCAGTACCGGGACAGGGGGAGTTGGAAGCAATCAGCCCCAGCATTTT
CASSTGTGGVGSNQPQHF
>TRBV5-8|few|TRBJ2-1|TRBD2
TGTGCCAGCAGGTATACTAGCGGGAGGAGCTCCTACAATGAGCAGTTCTTC
CASRYTSGRSSYNEQFF
>TRBV9|.|TRBJ2-1|TRBD2
TGTGCCAGCAGCGGAGTAGCGGGACCCCACAATGAGCAGTTCTTC
CASSGVAGPHNEQFF
>TRBV7-8|few|TRBJ2-7|.
TGTGCCAGCAGCTACCCCGGCGGGGACTACGAGCAGTACTTC
CASSYPGGDYEQYF
>TRBV5-4|few|TRBJ2-3|TRBD1
TGTGCCAGCAGCTGGCGGACAGGGTTGGGCACAGATACGCAGTATTTT
CASSWRTGLGTDTQYF
>TRBV4-1|.|TRBJ1-4|TRBD1
TGCGCCAGCAGCCAAGGGTCAGGGGGATTGGGAGAAAAACTGTTTTTT
CASSQGSGGLGEKLFF
>TRBV27|.|TRBJ2-5|.
TGTGCCAGCAGTTTTACCGTAAGCGGGGAGACCCAGTACTTC
CASSFTVSGETQYF
>TRBV7-9|once|TRBJ2-7|.
TGTGCCAGCAGCTTAGGTGGGCTGCTTGGCGAGCAGTACTTC
CASSLGGLLGEQYF
>TRBV2|.|TRBJ1-1|.
TGTGCCAGCAGTTTACGACAGTCCCTCAACATGAACACTGAAGCTTTCTTT
CASSLRQSLNMNTEAFF
>TRBV10-2|.|TRBJ2-2|TRBD2
TGCGCCACCGAAGACCGAAGCGGGAGTGGCACCGGGGAGCTGTTTTTT
CATEDRSGSGTGELFF
>TRBV18|.|TRBJ2-1|TRBD1
TGTGCCAGCTCACCAGGGACAGGGCTCTTTGGCGAGCAGTTCTTC
CASSPGTGLFGEQFF
>TRBV11-2|few|TRBJ1-1|.
TGTGCCAGCAGTCAGTGGACAGAAAACACTGAAGCTTTCTTT
CASSQWTENTEAFF
>TRBV6-6|.|TRBJ1-4|.
TGTGCCAGCAGTTACTCGAACGGTGGGGGCGAAAAACTGTTTTTT
CASSYSNGGGEKLFF
>TRBV4-2|.|TRBJ2-7|.
TGTGCCAGCAGCCCAGTGGGACTCCGGGGCGCCGAGCAGTACTTC
CASSPVGLRGAEQYF
>TRBV6-4|.|TRBJ1-2|.
TGTGCCAGCAGTGAGTTGGCAGGGGCGAACTATGGCTACACCTTC
CASSELAGANYGYTF
>TRBV18|few|TRBJ2-1|TRBD1
TGTGCCAGCTCAAATCCTCGGGACAGCAATGAGCAGTTCTTC
CASSNPRDSNEQFF
>TRBV6-5|.|TRBJ1-1|.
TGTGCCATAAAGTACCGAGGGGGATCCACTGAAGCTTTCTTT
CAIKYRGGSTEAFF